A selection of T cell receptor beta chains follows, all from one sample in a study of control samples from healthy donors and cancer patients. The assay was immunoSEQ multiplex PCR, and TCRdb's table has in-frame clones only and misses some. The table records about 180,000 clones, around 90% of them present only once. The material sequenced was blood. The receptors here all came from a man between 25 and 39 years old in good health. Each CDR3 is given with its conserved first and last residue. D genes are given only for firm matches.

d_call	v_call	j_call	cdr3_aa
-	TRBV13	TRBJ1-4	CASSSDSLEKLFF
TRBD1	TRBV19	TRBJ1-1	CASSQDRGVSTEAFF
-	TRBV6-6	TRBJ1-5	CASSPGGESNQPQHF
TRBD1	TRBV28	TRBJ2-3	CASSRDQGADTQYF
TRBD1	TRBV3-1/TRBV3-2	TRBJ1-1	CASSQDGTGKVHAFF
-	TRBV2	TRBJ1-6	CASSGAGGGNNSPLHF
-	TRBV5-4	TRBJ2-1	CASSATGSYNEQFF
TRBD1	TRBV27	TRBJ1-6	CASSLQGGDRGSPLHF
TRBD1	TRBV20-1	TRBJ1-1	CSVGGPVMVF
-	TRBV10-3	TRBJ1-2	CAISEGADGYTF
-	TRBV7-6	TRBJ2-3	CASSQSGIGADTQYF
TRBD2	TRBV9	TRBJ2-4	CASSVEPGTSGRGAKNIQYF
-	TRBV7-3	TRBJ2-2	CASSPTRIGELFF
-	TRBV10-2	TRBJ1-5	CATRDFGGTNQPQHF
-	TRBV7-9	TRBJ2-1	CASSLELGEAFF
TRBD2	TRBV4-2	TRBJ2-1	CASSLGTSGSRNEQFF
TRBD1	TRBV19	TRBJ2-5	CASSLQGWIETQYF
-	TRBV5-5	TRBJ1-3	CASSLAWGGRNTIYF
-	TRBV6-5	TRBJ1-1	CASSPKVGGTEAFF
-	TRBV24-1	TRBJ2-2	CATSGAGTHTNTGELFF
-	TRBV7-8	TRBJ2-2	CASSLPGAYTGELFF
-	TRBV23-1	TRBJ2-5	CASSQPQAQETQYF
-	TRBV6-5	TRBJ2-1	CASSYGQGIINEQFF
-	TRBV7-8	TRBJ1-2	CASTERTRGDFYGYTF
-	TRBV6-5	TRBJ1-5	CASRGTRGNQPQHF